Each of the 22 T cell receptor beta chains below was sequenced from the same sample in a study of T-cell memory formation after mild COVID-19. A single record per CDR3 protein comes from TCRdb applying MiXCR to the 5' RACE reads. This table holds 300,000 to 400,000 distinct CDR3 sequences, under 15% found once. The sequencing input was PBMCs or a T cell subset sorted from them (not recorded which). The receptors shown here come from a man younger than 30 who had mild COVID-19 (a few samples of this study predate the infection). Cell type and time point are not known.

V gene TRBV5-1 combines with J gene TRBJ2-7; 8 nucleotides agree with TRBD2. The CDR3 has 13 amino acids. Germline V gives CDR1 SGHRS, CDR2 YFSETQ. V was clipped by 3 bases and J by 5 bases; unmatched bases: 4. Here the CDR3 DNA reads TGCGCCAGCAGCTGGCCGGGGGGGAACGAGCAGTACTTC. This sequence encodes CASSWPGGNEQYF.

This clonotype was counted many times. The chain combines TRBV7-2 with TRBJ1-1; no reliable D call. Germline lookup yields CDR1 SGHTA and CDR2 FQGNSA. The CDR3 is 14 amino acids. Trimming pared 5 bases from V and 5 bases from J, leaving 15 bases between. CDR3 region: CASSLERVGTEAFF. CDR3 sequence (DNA): TGTGCCAGCAGCCTCGAACGGGTTGGGACTGAAGCTTTCTTT.

V usage is TRBV20-1 and J usage is TRBJ2-7; D possibly matches TRBD1 or TRBD2 (7 bases each). CDR1 and CDR2 from the germline V gene are DFQATT and SNEGSKA (reference sequence). Trimming cost V 0 bases and J 4 bases, with 16 bases left between them. There are 15 residues in the CDR3. This CDR3 is CSARDAVRGGYEQYF. CDR3 DNA sequence: TGCAGTGCTAGAGATGCTGTCAGGGGGGGATACGAGCAGTACTTC.

V and J are TRBV7-3 and TRBJ2-1; 8 bases match TRBD1. Trimming took 1 base from V and 6 from J; bases not matched to a gene: 2. Germline V lookup: CDR1 SGHTA, CDR2 FQGTGA. This CDR3 contains 14 residues. The CDR3 sequence: CASSLRDRLNEQFF. The CDR3 DNA reads as TGTGCCAGCAGCTTAAGGGACAGGCTCAATGAGCAGTTCTTC.

This clonotype has a count of ten or more. The chain couples TRBV4-3 to TRBJ2-2; 11 bases are shared with TRBD2. V lost 3 bases to trimming and J lost 3 bases; unmatched junction nucleotides: 6. CDR3 length: 17 residues. Germline CDR1 LGHNA, CDR2 YSLEER. The CDR3 sequence is CASSHRLAGSDTGELFF. CDR3 bases: TGCGCCAGCAGCCACCGACTAGCGGGGAGTGACACCGGGGAGCTGTTTTTT.

In its sample, this clonotype was seen a few times. V and J are TRBV9 and TRBJ2-1; the D gene is possibly TRBD2 (6 bases). Between the trimmed V and J ends, which lost 1 base and 7 bases, there was a span of 15 bases. Germline V gene lookup returns CDR1 SGDLS and CDR2 YYNGEE. The CDR3 sequence is 15 residues long. The CDR3 DNA reads as TGTGCCAGCAGCGTAACCGGGAGCGAGGTTAATGAGCAGTTCTTC. Translation: CASSVTGSEVNEQFF. The variable domain in full, completed from reference TRBV9 and TRBJ2-1, reads DSGVTQTPKHLITATGQRVTLRCSPRSGDLSVYWYQQSLDQGLQFLIQYYNGEERAKGNILERFSAQQFPDLHSELNLSSLELGDSALYFCASSVTGSEVNEQFFGPGTRLTVL.

This clonotype was picked up a small number of times. V and J are TRBV6-5 and TRBJ2-7, with 7 bases matching TRBD1. The V segment lost 6 bases and the J segment 0 bases; nucleotides outside the gene matches: 5. The CDR3 is 14 amino acids. Germline assignment: CDR1 MNHEY and CDR2 SVGAGI. This CDR3 is CASRSGQSSYEQYF. The CDR3, as DNA: TGTGCCAGCAGGTCGGGACAGAGCTCCTACGAGCAGTACTTC.

The chain uses TRBV20-1 and TRBJ2-7; D uncertain. V was trimmed by 1 base and J by 3 bases, leaving 10 bases between them. Germline CDR1 DFQATT, CDR2 SNEGSKA (reference sequence). There are 13 residues in the CDR3. The CDR3 reads CSARVRTNYEQYF. The CDR3 nucleotides are TGCAGTGCTAGAGTTCGAACCAACTACGAGCAGTACTTC.

This clonotype was counted a few times. The chain is built from TRBV4-2 and TRBJ2-1, with 12 bases lining up with TRBD2. The V gene's germline CDR1 is LGHNA and CDR2 YNFKEQ. The V segment lost 3 bases and the J segment 8 bases; nucleotides outside the gene matches: 11. CDR3 size: 17 residues. In DNA form, the CDR3 reads TGTGCCAGCAGCCAGACCCCGGCCGGACTAGCGGGGTATGAGCAGTTCTTC. This gives the protein CASSQTPAGLAGYEQFF.

In this sample, this clonotype turned up a few times. V gene TRBV7-2 combines with J gene TRBJ2-7, with TRBD1 as a possible D gene (6 bases). The CDR3 has 15 amino acids. In germline, CDR1 is SGHTA, CDR2 FQGNSA. Trimming stripped 1 base from V and 2 bases from J, with 12 bases between. As DNA, the CDR3 is TGTGCCAGCAGCTTAGGACAGGCGACAACCTACGAGCAGTACGTC. Amino acids: CASSLGQATTYEQYV.

This clonotype was seen many times. The J gene is TRBJ2-1, the V gene TRBV5-1; no firm D call. V was clipped by 2 bases and J by 7 bases, with 10 bases between them. The CDR3 runs to 13 residues. CDR1 SGHRS and CDR2 YFSETQ come from the germline V gene. The CDR3 is CASSFNPVNEQFF. DNA for the CDR3: TGCGCCAGCAGCTTCAATCCCGTAAATGAGCAGTTCTTC.

This clonotype was picked up a small number of times. The J gene is TRBJ2-7, the V gene TRBV10-3, with D uncertain. CDR3 length: 14 amino acids. Trimming stripped 0 bases from V and 1 base from J, with 7 bases between. The germline CDR1 and CDR2 sequences are ENHRY and SYGVKD. CDR3 residues: CAISESAISYEQYF. The CDR3, as DNA: TGTGCCATCAGTGAGTCGGCCATTTCCTACGAGCAGTACTTC.

This clonotype was counted many times. The rearrangement uses TRBV7-2 and TRBJ2-1; 7 bases align to TRBD1. Germline values: CDR1 SGHTA, CDR2 FQGNSA. The CDR3 is made up of 16 amino acids. V dropped 5 bases and J dropped 9; count of bases not matched to a gene: 16. CDR3 amino acids: CASSPAVGTALSEQFF. The DNA for the CDR3 is TGTGCCAGCAGCCCGGCGGTGGGGACAGCACTAAGTGAGCAGTTCTTC.

CDR3 coding DNA: TGTGCCAGCAGCCTACAGGGGGCCTACGAGCAGTACGTC. This gives the protein CASSLQGAYEQYV. This chain joins TRBV5-5 and TRBJ2-7, with 8 bases that match TRBD1. The CDR3 has 13 residues. In germline, CDR1 is SGHKS, CDR2 YYEKEE (reference sequence). The V and J ends lost 4 bases and 2 bases, in that order; junction bases with no gene match: 2.

The J gene is TRBJ1-5, the V gene TRBV5-6, with a weak D call TRBD1 (6 bases). The V and J ends lost 4 bases and 7 bases respectively, with 15 bases between them. Germline assignment: CDR1 SGHDT and CDR2 YYEEEE. CDR3 length: 14 amino acids. CDR3 sequence reads: CASSPRGSGQPQHF. The CDR3 region has the DNA TGTGCCAGCAGCCCCAGGGGAAGCGGACAGCCCCAGCATTTT.

This clonotype was seen more than once but under ten times. V gene TRBV4-3 combines with J gene TRBJ1-1; D might be TRBD1 (5 bases). V lost 0 bases and J 6 bases, leaving 8 bases between the germline ends. The CDR3 consists of 13 residues. Germline assignment: CDR1 LGHNA and CDR2 YSLEER. The CDR3 protein is CASSQDWGAEAFF. CDR3 nucleotides: TGCGCCAGCAGCCAAGATTGGGGGGCTGAAGCTTTCTTT.

This clonotype turned up a few times. The rearrangement joins TRBV3-1 to TRBJ1-3, with TRBD1 as a possible D gene (5 bases). Germline values: CDR1 LGHDT, CDR2 YNNKEL (reference sequence). V was clipped by 2 bases and J by 1 base, with 18 bases between them. The CDR3 sequence is 18 residues long. The CDR3 bases are TGTGCCAGCAGCCAACTCCCCAGGGTGGAGCATTCTGGAAACACCATATATTTT. Protein sequence: CASSQLPRVEHSGNTIYF.

The V and J genes are TRBV5-1 and TRBJ2-2, with 10 nucleotides matching TRBD1. The junction had 8 bases not matched to a gene; V was cut back by 4 bases and J by 5 bases. Germline lookup yields CDR1 SGHRS and CDR2 YFSETQ. The CDR3 is 16 amino acids. The CDR3 protein is CASSTRDRGVTGELFF. CDR3 coding DNA: TGCGCCAGCAGCACCCGGGACAGGGGTGTAACCGGGGAGCTGTTTTTT.

This clonotype was detected only a few times. The rearrangement uses TRBV7-8 and TRBJ1-1; D is unclear. The CDR3 runs 15 residues. Germline loops: CDR1 SGHVS, CDR2 FQNEAQ. Trimming removed 5 bases at V and 5 bases at J, with 18 bases between. The DNA of the CDR3 is TGTGCCAGCAGCGGCAGTGGCGCGCTAGGAACTGAAGCTTTCTTT. Amino acid sequence: CASSGSGALGTEAFF.

V usage is TRBV12-3 or TRBV12-4 and J usage is TRBJ1-2; D possibly corresponds to TRBD1 (5 bases). The CDR3 length is 16 residues. Deletions cut 1 base from V and 5 bases from J, with 17 bases between. The CDR3 is CASSLVGRSRGYGYTF. The CDR3 nucleotides are TGTGCCAGCAGTTTAGTCGGCAGGTCTCGGGGGTATGGCTACACCTTC.

This clonotype occurred a few times. V usage is TRBV6-5 and J usage is TRBJ2-3; 10 nucleotides line up with TRBD1. Germline V CDR1 and CDR2: MNHEY, SVGAGI. This CDR3 spans 16 amino acids. V shed 4 bases, J shed 3 bases, and the junction held 7 bases outside the gene matches. The CDR3 DNA reads TGTGCCAGCAGTTCCCGACAGGGGGCCGGGACAGATACGCAGTATTTT. Translation: CASSSRQGAGTDTQYF.

The chain is built from TRBV4-2 and TRBJ2-5; D remains unclear. V gave up 0 bases and J gave up 4 bases, with 3 bases separating them. Germline V gene data show CDR1 as LGHNA and CDR2 as YNFKEQ. The CDR3 runs 12 residues. In DNA, the CDR3 is TGTGCCAGCAGCCAAGAGAGAGAGACCCAGTACTTC. Its protein product is CASSQERETQYF.